This T cell receptor (beta chain) comes out of a study of shared clonotypes between healthy human individuals. Trimming left V 2 bases short and J 0 bases short, with 5 bases between. This CDR3 spans 13 amino acids. CDR1 and CDR2 (germline): SGHTA, FQGNSA. Naive CD8 cells lacked CD45RO and underwent positive selection for CCR7, leaving out terminally differentiated effector memory CD45RA+ cells. Adult Caucasians living in Nashville, Tennessee made up all of the donors. Clones were sequenced by immunoSEQ multiplex PCR, and TCRdb holds only the in-frame ones, with some missing. In the table there are about 2,100,000 clones, 85% to 95% of which are singletons.

The chain joins TRBV7-2 to TRBJ2-7; D gene uncertain. The TCR was taken from a man younger than 30 in good health. Some clones in this sample may be carry-over from other donors' samples. Sequencing was done on a sample of naive CD8+ T cells from PBMCs. CDR3 region: CASSLTSSYEQYF. CDR3 sequence (DNA): TGTGCCAGCAGCTTAACGAGCTCCTACGAGCAGTACTTC.